The 28 T cell receptor beta chains below come from one sample, sequenced in a study of OX40 agonist ivuxolimab in advanced cancers. Assay used: immunoSEQ multiplex PCR; TCRdb lists only in-frame clones, some missing. The sample lists approximately 50,000 clones; roughly 90% were seen once. Material: CD4+ or CD8+ T cells sorted from blood, obtained in a trial of the OX40 agonist ivuxolimab. The source is an adult with an advanced solid tumor such as melanoma, head and neck, liver or kidney cancer.

V gene TRBV18 combines with J gene TRBJ1-5; perhaps TRBD1 as D (5 bases). Germline-derived CDR1 and CDR2 are KGHSH and LQKENI. The length of the CDR3 is 14 residues. Trimming took off 5 bases at V and 0 bases at J, with 8 bases between the two ends. CDR3 DNA sequence: TGTGCCAGCTCAAGGGACGATAGCAATCAGCCCCAGCATTTT. Residues: CASSRDDSNQPQHF.

The V gene is TRBV30, the J gene TRBJ2-7, with D possibly TRBD2 on 6 matching bases. V was trimmed by 2 bases and J by 0 bases, leaving 17 bases between them. CDR3 length: 16 amino acids. Per germline, CDR1 GTSNPN and CDR2 SVGIG (reference sequence). CDR3 sequence reads: CAWSKNGAGLSYEQYF. Written as DNA, the CDR3 is TGTGCCTGGAGTAAGAATGGAGCGGGCCTCTCCTACGAGCAGTACTTC. The full variable domain, its missing parts supplied by reference TRBV30 and TRBJ2-7, is SQTIHQWPATLVQPVGSPLSLECTVEGTSNPNLYWYRQAAGRGLQLLFYSVGIGQISSEVPQNLSASRPQDRQFILSSKKLLLSDSGFYLCAWSKNGAGLSYEQYFGPGTRLTVT.

Remarks on this clone: Germline and junction disagree at one end, which may indicate a read error. The chain has TRBV7-7 and TRBJ2-3, with 13 bases lining up with TRBD2. The CDR3 length is 15 residues. Germline V gives CDR1 SSHAT, CDR2 FNYEAQ (reference sequence). Here the CDR3 reads CASSLGLAGADTQYF. Written as DNA, the CDR3 is TGTGCTAGCAGCTTAGGACTAGCGGGAGCAGATACGCAGTATTTT.

This rearrangement joins TRBV25-1 to TRBJ2-5, with a tentative D call TRBD2 (6 bases). Trimming removed 2 bases at V and 4 bases at J, with 8 bases between. The CDR3 totals 13 residues. CDR1 is MGHDK, CDR2 SYGVNS, per germline. CDR3: CASSEGRGETQYF. Written as DNA, the CDR3 is TGTGCCAGCAGTGAAGGGCGGGGAGAGACCCAGTACTTC.

The chain recombines TRBV7-8 with TRBJ2-5; TRBD2 agrees at 9 bases. CDR1 SGHVS and CDR2 FQNEAQ come from the germline V gene. The CDR3 is 15 amino acids. V gave up 5 bases and J gave up 2 bases; unmatched junction bases: 6. The CDR3 DNA reads as TGTGCCAGCAGCCCCAGGCGGGAGGGGCAAGAGACCCAGTACTTC. It codes for CASSPRREGQETQYF. The full variable domain, with the rest looked up from reference TRBV7-8 and TRBJ2-5, is GAGVSQSPRYKVAKRGQDVALRCDPISGHVSLFWYQQALGQGPEFLTYFQNEAQLDKSGLPSDRFFAERPEGSVSTLKIQRTQQEDSAVYLCASSPRREGQETQYFGPGTRLLVL.

The V call is TRBV5-1, the J call TRBJ2-1; 13 nucleotides agree with TRBD2. With V trimmed by 4 bases and J by 4 bases, 8 bases remained unmatched. The CDR3 consists of 17 residues. Germline V gene sequence: CDR1 SGHRS, CDR2 YFSETQ. The CDR3 region is CASSGEGTSGTYNEQFF. CDR3 nucleotide sequence: TGCGCCAGCAGCGGGGAGGGGACTAGCGGGACGTACAATGAGCAGTTCTTC. The variable domain in full, with the rest retrieved from reference TRBV5-1 and TRBJ2-1, is KAGVTQTPRYLIKTRGQQVTLSCSPISGHRSVSWYQQTPGQGLQFLFEYFSETQRNKGNFPGRFSGRQFSNSRSEMNVSTLELGDSALYLCASSGEGTSGTYNEQFFGPGTRLTVL.

This clone was detected only once. The chain links TRBV2 to TRBJ2-7; possible D gene TRBD1, 6 bases. The germline CDR1 and CDR2 sequences are SNHLY and FYNNEI. The CDR3 extends over 11 amino acids. Trimming stripped 10 bases from V and 3 bases from J, with 10 bases between. The CDR3 DNA reads TGTGCCACCAACAGGGACTACGAGCAGTACTTC. Residues: CATNRDYEQYF.

This sequence joins TRBV2 and TRBJ2-1, with D possibly TRBD1 on 6 matching bases. Per germline, CDR1 SNHLY and CDR2 FYNNEI. The CDR3 sequence is 13 residues long. V shed 3 bases and J shed 4 bases, with 7 bases lying between them. As DNA, the CDR3 is TGTGCCAGCAGTGAGACAGGTTACAATGAGCAGTTCTTC. It yields the protein CASSETGYNEQFF.

This clone has just one count. The gene calls are TRBV27 and TRBJ1-2; 8 nucleotides align to TRBD1. V lost 10 bases to trimming and J lost 4 bases; unmatched junction nucleotides: 11. Germline-derived CDR1 and CDR2 are MNHEY and SMNVEV (reference sequence). The CDR3 extends over 14 amino acids. The CDR3 sequence is CATRGTGLTYGYTF. The CDR3 DNA is TGTGCCACCCGAGGGACAGGCCTTACCTATGGCTACACCTTC.

The chain employs TRBV19 and TRBJ2-7; perhaps D is TRBD1 or TRBD2 (5 bases each). Trimming removed 4 bases at V and 8 bases at J, with 18 bases between. The CDR3 runs to 14 residues. Germline V lookup: CDR1 LNHDA, CDR2 SQIVND (reference sequence). The CDR3 is CASSTSGTLDKQYF. CDR3 DNA: TGTGCCAGTAGTACCTCCGGGACCTTGGACAAGCAGTACTTC.

This clone was seen a single time. The V call is TRBV23-1, the J call TRBJ2-7; perhaps TRBD1 as D (6 bases). TRBV23-1 is reported as an ORF; its role is uncertain. V lost 3 bases to trimming and J lost 7 bases, with 25 bases between them. The CDR3 has 17 residues. The CDR3 region is CASSQNRDTRGSDEQYF. In DNA form, the CDR3 reads TGCGCCAGCAGTCAGAACCGGGACACGAGGGGAAGTGATGAGCAGTACTTC.

This chain connects TRBV19 to TRBJ1-3; 7 bases are a match to TRBD1. The germline gives CDR1 LNHDA, CDR2 SQIVND (reference sequence). The trim removed 4 bases at V and 0 bases at J, leaving 6 bases unmatched. The CDR3 runs 16 residues. The CDR3 DNA reads as TGTGCCAGTAGTAAGGGACAGCTTACCTCTGGAAACACCATATATTTT. Its translation: CASSKGQLTSGNTIYF.

On this clone itself: The germline gene is not matched at one end of the junction; a read error may be the cause. The rearrangement links TRBV7-7 to TRBJ2-2; a possible D gene is TRBD1 (6 bases). Per the germline V gene, CDR1 is SSHAT and CDR2 is FNYEAQ (reference sequence). This CDR3 has 16 amino acids. CDR3 amino acids: CASSLNTGSNTGELFF. The DNA of the CDR3 is TGTGCTAGCAGCTTAAATACAGGGTCGAACACCGGGGAGCTGTTTTTT.

V gene TRBV5-6 combines with J gene TRBJ2-1; D is perhaps TRBD2 (7 bases). Trimming left V 6 bases short and J 9 bases short, with 19 bases between. The CDR3 length is 14 residues. The V gene's germline CDR1 is SGHDT and CDR2 YYEEEE. The CDR3 reads CASNGGRELGEQFF. The CDR3 DNA reads TGTGCCAGCAACGGGGGGCGGGAGTTAGGTGAGCAGTTCTTC.

This clone was observed a single time. This sequence joins TRBV30 and TRBJ2-7; D is uncertain. The CDR3 loop spans 13 amino acids. V gave up 6 bases and J gave up 2 bases, with 14 bases separating them. Germline V gene sequence: CDR1 GTSNPN, CDR2 SVGIG (reference sequence). The DNA for the CDR3 is TGTGCCTGCCATCGACCCCCAACCTACGAGCAGTACTTC. It translates to CACHRPPTYEQYF.

This clone appeared once. The V and J genes are TRBV4-3 and TRBJ2-2, with D possibly being TRBD1 (5 bases). CDR1 LGHNA and CDR2 YSLEER come from the germline V gene. The CDR3 spans 16 residues. The V gene lost 0 bases and the J gene lost 3 bases, with 11 bases spanning the gap. CDR3 coding DNA: TGCGCCAGCAGCCAAGAGCCCAGGGATTACACCGGGGAGCTGTTTTTT. It translates to CASSQEPRDYTGELFF.

The chain is built from TRBV4-2 and TRBJ2-5; 10 bases match TRBD2. This CDR3 is 16 amino acids long. J gave up 4 bases and V 4 bases, and 9 bases lay outside the gene matches. Germline V gives CDR1 LGHNA, CDR2 YNFKEQ. The CDR3 protein is CASSPGLAQRGETQYF. As DNA, the CDR3 is TGTGCCAGCAGCCCGGGACTAGCGCAAAGGGGAGAGACCCAGTACTTC.

This chain links TRBV5-1 with TRBJ1-3, with 7 positions matching TRBD1. Trimming cost V 4 bases and J 2 bases; bases outside gene matches: 3. The CDR3 has 14 residues. CDR1 SGHRS and CDR2 YFSETQ come from the germline V gene. The CDR3 region is CASSTTGTGNTIYF. The CDR3 DNA follows: TGCGCCAGCAGCACGACAGGGACTGGAAACACCATATATTTT. Supplemented by reference TRBV5-1 and TRBJ1-3, the full variable domain reads KAGVTQTPRYLIKTRGQQVTLSCSPISGHRSVSWYQQTPGQGLQFLFEYFSETQRNKGNFPGRFSGRQFSNSRSEMNVSTLELGDSALYLCASSTTGTGNTIYFGEGSWLTVV.

This rearrangement joins TRBV2 to TRBJ2-3; D tentatively fits TRBD1 or TRBD2 (5 bases each). Trimming took 6 bases from V and 0 from J, leaving 13 bases between them. CDR1 and CDR2 from the germline V gene are SNHLY and FYNNEI. This CDR3 is built from 15 residues. The CDR3 bases are TGTGCCAGCAGGGACCGGGACCAGAGCACAGATACGCAGTATTTT. This codes for CASRDRDQSTDTQYF.

This clone appeared once. The V call is TRBV5-6, the J call TRBJ1-5, with 12 bases lining up with TRBD1. This CDR3 contains 16 residues. The germline V gene has CDR1 SGHDT and CDR2 YYEEEE. With 4 bases clipped from V and 4 bases from J, the junction kept 6 bases outside the gene matches. CDR3 sequence: CASSQGTGGGNQPQHF. CDR3 in DNA: TGTGCCAGCAGCCAAGGGACAGGGGGCGGAAATCAGCCCCAGCATTTT.

The V and J genes are TRBV7-2 and TRBJ2-1; D remains unclear. Trimming left V 2 bases short and J 3 bases short, with 2 bases between. Germline CDR1 and CDR2: SGHTA and FQGNSA. The CDR3 loop spans 12 amino acids. The CDR3 loop is CASSLRYNEQFF. The CDR3 bases are TGTGCCAGCAGCTTACGCTACAATGAGCAGTTCTTC.

V and J are TRBV7-2 and TRBJ2-1; 8 positions agree with TRBD2. The germline gives CDR1 SGHTA, CDR2 FQGNSA. V lost 5 bases and J lost 0; bases outside the gene matches: 3. The CDR3 runs to 15 residues. CDR3 sequence reads: CASSASGSSYNEQFF. The CDR3 DNA follows: TGTGCCAGCAGCGCCAGCGGGAGCTCCTACAATGAGCAGTTCTTC.

The V gene is TRBV7-8, the J gene TRBJ1-2; D is uncertain. The CDR3 is 15 amino acids. Germline V gene data show CDR1 as SGHVS and CDR2 as FQNEAQ. V lost 5 bases and J lost 5, with 18 bases in between. CDR3 residues: CASSPSLPGPYGYTF. CDR3 bases: TGTGCCAGCAGCCCCTCCCTCCCCGGACCGTATGGCTACACCTTC.

The sample holds a few counts of this clone. J is TRBJ2-3 and V is TRBV27, with unresolved D. Germline V lookup: CDR1 MNHEY, CDR2 SMNVEV (reference sequence). V was trimmed by 5 bases and J by 0 bases, leaving 9 bases between them. The CDR3 is 14 residues long. In DNA, the CDR3 is TGTGCCAGCAGTGCCCAAAGAAGCACAGATACGCAGTATTTT. It encodes CASSAQRSTDTQYF.

V and J are TRBV13 and TRBJ1-3; the D gene is possibly TRBD1 (5 bases). Looked up from germline, CDR1 is PRHDT and CDR2 is FYEKMQ (reference sequence). Trimming left V 3 bases short and J 0 bases short, with 15 bases between. The CDR3 runs 17 residues. CDR3 DNA: TGTGCCAGCAGCTTGGACACCGGGAAATTCTCTGGAAACACCATATATTTT. Protein: CASSLDTGKFSGNTIYF.

The sample holds a few counts of this clone. The chain couples TRBV7-3 to TRBJ2-5, with D perhaps matching TRBD2 (5 bases). V shed 1 base and J shed 4 bases, with 13 bases lying between them. The CDR3 sequence is 15 residues long. In germline, CDR1 is SGHTA, CDR2 FQGTGA. CDR3: CASSLRGGRRETQYF. The CDR3 DNA is TGTGCCAGCAGCTTAAGGGGTGGGAGAAGAGAGACCCAGTACTTC.

CDR3: CASSLAASRSGNTIYF. CDR3 DNA: TGTGCCAGCAGCTTAGCGGCCAGTCGCTCTGGAAACACCATATATTTT. The rearrangement uses TRBV7-9 and TRBJ1-3; no definite D call. The CDR3 covers 16 residues. The V gene lost 0 bases and the J gene lost 0 bases, with 9 bases spanning the gap. CDR1 and CDR2 from the germline V gene are SEHNR and FQNEAQ (reference sequence).

The chain joins TRBV5-4 to TRBJ2-6; D is perhaps TRBD1 (5 bases). Per the germline V gene, CDR1 is SGHNT and CDR2 is YYREEE (reference sequence). This CDR3 region has 15 residues. V gave up 4 bases and J gave up 0 bases, with 8 bases separating them. Here the CDR3 DNA reads TGTGCCAGCAGCATTACAGGCTCTGGGGCCAACGTCCTGACTTTC. Translation gives CASSITGSGANVLTF.